These 20 T cell receptor beta chains were all obtained from the same sample, sequenced in a study of neurological immune-mediated disorders. TCRdb passed the 5' RACE reads through MiXCR, listing each CDR3 protein once. The sample carries around 97,000 distinct CDR3 sequences, roughly 10% recorded once. The time point: longitudinal time-point 3. The sequenced sample was PBMCs. These receptors were obtained from a female donor with HTLV-1-associated myelopathy (HAM/TSP).

The sample holds many counts of this clonotype. This chain joins TRBV27 and TRBJ1-5; TRBD1 aligns across 9 bases. CDR3 size: 13 residues. The V gene's germline CDR1 is MNHEY and CDR2 SMNVEV (reference sequence). The V gene end was trimmed by 8 bases and the J gene end by 3 bases; junction bases not matched to a gene: 2. Here the CDR3 DNA reads TGTGCCAGCGGGACAGGGCACAATCAGCCCCAGCATTTT. This sequence encodes CASGTGHNQPQHF.

This chain links TRBV6-2 or TRBV6-3 with TRBJ2-4; D not certain. CDR3 size: 15 residues. Germline lookup yields CDR1 MNHEY and CDR2 SVGEGT. V dropped 8 bases and J dropped 0 bases, with 14 bases sitting between them. The CDR3 protein is CASRSAELAKNIQYF. Here the CDR3 DNA reads TGTGCCAGCCGCTCCGCTGAGTTAGCCAAAAACATTCAGTACTTC.

The chain combines TRBV10-2 with TRBJ2-7; tentatively, D is TRBD1 or TRBD2 (5 bases each). The CDR3 is 15 amino acids. Germline V gives CDR1 WSHSY, CDR2 SAAADI. Trimming removed 0 bases at V and 3 bases at J, with 12 bases between. The DNA for the CDR3 is TGCGCCAGCAGTGAGTCTGGGGGTGGGTTCTACGAGCAGTACTTC. Translation: CASSESGGGFYEQYF.

This clonotype was picked up many times. The V gene is TRBV29-1, the J gene TRBJ2-7, with D maybe TRBD2 (6 bases). The germline gives CDR1 SQVTM, CDR2 ANQGSEA. The CDR3 loop spans 14 amino acids. The V gene lost 2 bases and the J gene lost 0 bases, with 11 bases spanning the gap. CDR3: CSVEKEGSSYEQYF. Written as DNA, the CDR3 is TGCAGCGTTGAAAAGGAGGGGAGCTCCTACGAGCAGTACTTC.

The table lists this clonotype with many counts. The chain is built from TRBV7-2 and TRBJ2-3; D is possibly TRBD2 (5 bases). Trimming removed 4 bases at V and 0 bases at J, with 8 bases between. CDR1 is SGHTA, CDR2 FQGNSA, per germline. The CDR3 covers 14 residues. CDR3: CASSSGLSTDTQYF. The CDR3 nucleotides read TGTGCCAGCAGCTCAGGACTGAGCACAGATACGCAGTATTTT.

This clonotype has at least ten counts. The chain uses TRBV20-1 and TRBJ2-1; D might be TRBD2 (5 bases). CDR3 size: 14 residues. V lost 8 bases and J 2 bases, leaving 16 bases between the germline ends. Germline V CDR1 and CDR2: DFQATT, SNEGSKA (reference sequence). CDR3 in amino acids: CSTSPGGTYNEQFF. The CDR3 DNA reads as TGCAGTACTTCTCCCGGAGGAACCTACAATGAGCAGTTCTTC.

This clonotype was seen many times. The V and J genes are TRBV7-2 and TRBJ1-5; D gene uncertain. Germline lookup yields CDR1 SGHTA and CDR2 FQGNSA. CDR3 length equals 15 residues. V lost 4 bases and J 2 bases, leaving 12 bases between the germline ends. DNA of the CDR3: TGTGCCAGCAGCTCGGACGGGTTTGGCAATCAGCCCCAGCATTTT. It translates to CASSSDGFGNQPQHF.

Note on this clonotype: A much larger clone differs by one base, so this may be a read error. V is TRBV5-5 and J is TRBJ1-3; the match to TRBD1 covers 7 bases. The germline gives CDR1 SGHKS, CDR2 YYEKEE (reference sequence). The CDR3 runs 15 residues. This CDR3 reads CASSPGQFSGNTRYF. Here the CDR3 DNA reads TGTGCCAGCAGCCCGGGACAGTTCTCTGGAAACACCAGATATTTT.

The rearrangement uses TRBV19 and TRBJ1-4, with D tentatively TRBD1 (5 bases). This CDR3 has 15 amino acids. Trimming stripped 8 bases from V and 5 bases from J, with 18 bases between. Germline lookup yields CDR1 LNHDA and CDR2 SQIVND (reference sequence). For the CDR3, the DNA is TGTGCCAGTTGCCGGGACGAACTACCGAATGAAAAACTGTTTTTT. Its protein is CASCRDELPNEKLFF.

This clonotype was seen many times. Germline and junction disagree at one end, which may indicate a read error. This chain uses TRBV5-1 with TRBJ2-1, with TRBD2 as a possible D gene (6 bases). Per germline, CDR1 SGHRS and CDR2 YFSETQ. This CDR3 contains 14 residues. In nucleotides, the CDR3 is TGCGCCAGCAGGGTTATGGGAGGCTACGATGAGCAGTTCTTC. This encodes CASRVMGGYDEQFF. The full variable domain, in which reference TRBV5-1 and TRBJ2-1 provide the parts outside the CDR3, is KAGVTQTPRYLIKTRGQQVTLSCSPISGHRSVSWYQQTPGQGLQFLFEYFSETQRNKGNFPGRFSGRQFSNSRSEMNVSTLELGDSALYLCASRVMGGYDEQFFGPGTRLTVL.

With respect to this clonotype: A much larger clonotype is one base distant, so this may be a read error. The conserved final phenylalanine or tryptophan is absent from the CDR3, which likely points to a read error. The chain carries TRBV5-1 and TRBJ1-1, with no clear D. V lost 4 bases, J lost 1 base, and 14 bases lay in between. There are 15 residues in the CDR3. Germline assignment: CDR1 SGHRS and CDR2 YFSETQ. The CDR3: CASSKNGGENTEAFL. The CDR3 region has the DNA TGCGCCAGCAGCAAAAACGGCGGTGAGAACACTGAAGCTTTCTTG.

This clonotype was found many times. The chain employs TRBV28 and TRBJ2-7; D not certain. Trimming took off 1 base at V and 2 bases at J, with 3 bases between the two ends. Germline V gene lookup returns CDR1 MDHEN and CDR2 SYDVKM. CDR3 length: 12 residues. The CDR3 region is CASSLYPYEQYF. The DNA for the CDR3 is TGTGCCAGCAGTTTATACCCCTACGAGCAGTACTTC.

This clonotype was counted ten times or more. This chain uses TRBV29-1 with TRBJ1-1, with 9 positions matching TRBD1. This CDR3 has 14 amino acids. J was trimmed by 5 bases and V by 6 bases; bases with no gene match: 10. Germline CDR1 reads SQVTM; CDR2 reads ANQGSEA. CDR3 bases: TGCAGCGTCGTAACAGGGACAGGGAGGACTGAAGCTTTCTTT. Protein: CSVVTGTGRTEAFF.

This clonotype was observed a single time. A much larger clone differs from this one at a single base, so this may be a read error. This sequence joins TRBV6-2 or TRBV6-3 and TRBJ1-1, with D unclear. Germline lookup yields CDR1 MNHEY and CDR2 SVGEGT. The length of the CDR3 is 11 residues. Written as DNA, the CDR3 is TGTGTCAGCCAGCAGAACACTGAAGCTTTCTTT. Translation gives CVSQQNTEAFF.

This clonotype showed up many times. The rearrangement joins TRBV20-1 to TRBJ1-1, with D possibly matching TRBD1 (5 bases). From germline, CDR1 is DFQATT and CDR2 SNEGSKA (reference sequence). The CDR3 loop spans 11 amino acids. Trimming removed 6 bases from V and 5 bases from J, with 10 bases in between. The CDR3, as DNA: TGCAGTGCCGATAAGGGGACTGAAGCTTTCTTT. It is translated as CSADKGTEAFF.

The sample holds many counts of this clonotype. The chain is built from TRBV5-5 and TRBJ2-7; D is unclear. The V end lost 4 bases, the J end lost 0 bases, and 11 bases lay between the germline ends. This CDR3 is 14 amino acids long. Germline V gene sequence: CDR1 SGHKS, CDR2 YYEKEE (reference sequence). The CDR3 region is CASSTQDGSYEQYF. DNA for the CDR3: TGTGCCAGCAGCACCCAGGACGGCTCCTACGAGCAGTACTTC.

V gene TRBV20-1 combines with J gene TRBJ2-7; 7 bases agree with TRBD2. With V trimmed by 6 bases and J by 4 bases, 9 bases remained unmatched. The CDR3 extends over 13 amino acids. The germline V gene encodes CDR1 DFQATT and CDR2 SNEGSKA (reference sequence). The CDR3 sequence is CSAKSGEVYEQYF. As DNA, the CDR3 is TGCAGTGCGAAAAGCGGGGAGGTTTACGAGCAGTACTTC.

This clonotype was seen at least ten times. V gene TRBV11-2 combines with J gene TRBJ1-2; TRBD1 might be the D (6 bases). CDR1 SGHAT and CDR2 FQNNGV come from the germline V gene. The V gene lost 6 bases and the J gene lost 5 bases, with 19 bases spanning the gap. The CDR3 spans 15 residues. CDR3 protein: CASRNSEQGPYGYTF. The CDR3 DNA follows: TGTGCCAGCAGAAATAGCGAACAGGGACCTTATGGCTACACCTTC.

The rearrangement joins TRBV6-1 to TRBJ2-1; D remains unclear. Germline V gene lookup returns CDR1 MNHNS and CDR2 SASEGT. Trimming removed 8 bases at V and 6 bases at J, with 14 bases between. The CDR3 is 13 residues long. This chain's CDR3 is CASPSLLRNEQFF. CDR3 coding DNA: TGTGCCAGCCCTTCCCTCCTCCGCAATGAGCAGTTCTTC.

This clonotype was found many times. The chain employs TRBV5-1 and TRBJ2-7, with TRBD1 as a possible D gene (5 bases). Looked up from germline, CDR1 is SGHRS and CDR2 is YFSETQ. Trimming left V 2 bases short and J 1 base short, with 10 bases between. The CDR3 is 14 residues long. DNA for the CDR3: TGCGCCAGCAGCTTATCAGGGTTATCCTACGAGCAGTACTTC. Translating it yields CASSLSGLSYEQYF.